These T cell receptor beta chains were read from a single sample in a study of cytomegalovirus exposure and HLA in healthy donors. Generated by immunoSEQ multiplex PCR, the TCRdb table keeps only in-frame clones and is missing some. The table counts about 160,000 clones; 1% to 1.5% lies in the top ten. The sequenced sample consisted of PBMCs. The receptors originated from a woman aged 55-69 years in good health and CMV-seronegative. Each CDR3 is given with its conserved first and last residue. The D gene is left open where the match is weak.

TRBJ1-2 | TRBD1 | TRBV11-2 | TGTGCCAGCAGCCCGACGACAGGGTTCGGAGGCTACACCTTC | CASSPTTGFGGYTF
TRBJ1-1 | TRBD1 | TRBV6-6 | TGTGCCAGCAGGCAGGGGGCGGGAGGGATCACTGAAGCTTTCTTT | CASRQGAGGITEAFF
TRBJ2-5 | TRBD2 | TRBV19 | TGTGCCAGTAGTATTATAGCGGGAGAGACCCAGTACTTC | CASSIIAGETQYF
TRBJ2-6 | TRBD1 | TRBV7-9 | TGTGCCAGCAGCGTTAACAGGGGGGAGGTAGGGTCTGGGGCCAACGTCCTGACTTTC | CASSVNRGEVGSGANVLTF
TRBJ2-7 | TRBD2 | TRBV10-1 | TGCGCCAGCAGACCGGGACTAGCGGGACCTCCCTGGGGTGTCCACGAGCAGTACTTC | CASRPGLAGPPWGVHEQYF
TRBJ1-1 | NA | TRBV11-2 | TGTGCCAGCAGCTTCACAGGGAACACTGAAGCTTTCTTT | CASSFTGNTEAFF
TRBJ2-4 | NA | TRBV6-5 | TGTGCCAGCAGACCCCTAGATGTGCACATTCAGTACTTC | CASRPLDVHIQYF
TRBJ1-2 | NA | TRBV7-9 | TGTGCCAGCAGCTCCCACGCGCCTCCCACTAACTATGGCTACACCTTC | CASSSHAPPTNYGYTF
TRBJ1-1 | NA | TRBV7-9 | TGTGCCAGCACTCCCAGGGTAAACACTGAAGCTTTCTTT | CASTPRVNTEAFF
TRBJ1-4 | NA | TRBV4-2 | TGTGCCAGCAGCCAAGAGGGGCAGGGAGGTGAAAAACTGTTTTTT | CASSQEGQGGEKLFF
TRBJ1-2 | TRBD1 | TRBV6-5 | TGTGCCAGCAGTTACTCGACAGGGGGCGTCGGCTACACCTTC | CASSYSTGGVGYTF
TRBJ2-5 | NA | TRBV18 | TGTGCCAGCTCACCACCTACGGTTCCCGAGACCCAGTACTTC | CASSPPTVPETQYF
TRBJ2-1 | NA | TRBV18 | TGTGCCAGCTCACCTCTCAGTAGCGCCTACAATGAGCAGTTCTTC | CASSPLSSAYNEQFF
TRBJ1-2 | NA | TRBV4-2 | TGTGCCAGCAGCCACCTGGACTGGAACTATGGCTACACCTTC | CASSHLDWNYGYTF
TRBJ1-5 | NA | TRBV15 | TGTGCCACGAGAGGACAGATGAATCAGCCCCAGCATTTT | CATRGQMNQPQHF
TRBJ2-3 | TRBD2 | TRBV10-1 | TGCGCCAGCAGTGAAGAGGTACTAGCGGGACCGTTCACAGATACGCAGTATTTT | CASSEEVLAGPFTDTQYF
TRBJ2-1 | NA | TRBV15 | TGTGCCACCAGCTTTTCCTTAGCGGATTCCTACAATGAGCAGTTCTTC | CATSFSLADSYNEQFF
TRBJ1-2 | NA | TRBV6-5 | TGTGCCAGCAGTTATGGCAGACAATATGGCTACACCTTC | CASSYGRQYGYTF
TRBJ2-1 | NA | TRBV5-1 | TGCGCCAGCAGCTTGGGTCGGACTGGCTCTGCTACAATTAATGAGCAGTTCTTC | CASSLGRTGSATINEQFF
TRBJ2-3 | NA | TRBV5-1 | TGCGCCAGCAGCTTGGGGGCGGGGGCGGATACGCAGTATTTT | CASSLGAGADTQYF
TRBJ1-2 | NA | TRBV19 | TGTGCCAGTAGCCCCCCAACCAGGGGCGGATATGGCTACACCTTC | CASSPPTRGGYGYTF
TRBJ2-1 | NA | TRBV7-2 | TGTGCCAGCAGCTTAAACTTCAATGAGCAGTTCTTC | CASSLNFNEQFF
TRBJ1-3 | NA | TRBV7-2 | TGTGCCAGCAGCTATGGGCCGGGAAACACCATATATTTT | CASSYGPGNTIYF
TRBJ1-1 | NA | TRBV10-3 | TGTGCCATCAGTGAGCCGCGGGAGAACACTGAAGCTTTCTTT | CAISEPRENTEAFF
TRBJ2-1 | NA | TRBV7-2 | TGTGCCAGCAGCTTGGCGGCTGGGGCGGGGTGGAATGAGCAGTTCTTC | CASSLAAGAGWNEQFF
TRBJ2-6 | NA | TRBV4-1 | TGCGCCAGCAGCCTCAGTTCCAACGTCCTGACTTTC | CASSLSSNVLTF
TRBJ2-7 | NA | TRBV27 | TGTGCCAGCAGTTGGGCAGGGTCCTACGAGCAGTACTTC | CASSWAGSYEQYF
TRBJ2-2 | TRBD2 | TRBV5-1 | TGCGCCAGCAGCTATTATACTAGCGGAGCCGTCACCGGGGAGCTGTTTTTT | CASSYYTSGAVTGELFF
TRBJ2-6 | NA | TRBV19 | TGTGCCAGTAGTTCGGCAGGGTCCGGGGCCAACGTCCTGACTTTC | CASSSAGSGANVLTF
TRBJ1-1 | NA | TRBV5-1 | TGCGCCAGCAGCTTGGCAGGGTTTGACACTGAAGCTTTCTTT | CASSLAGFDTEAFF
TRBJ1-1 | TRBD1 | TRBV2 | TGTGCCAGCAGTTTCCAGGGGGAGAACACTGAAGCTTTCTTT | CASSFQGENTEAFF
TRBJ1-2 | NA | TRBV5-1 | TGCGCCAGCAGCCTGGGACACCCGGACTATGGCTACACCTTC | CASSLGHPDYGYTF
TRBJ1-1 | NA | TRBV7-3 | TGTGCCAGCAGCCCACTCCACGGTGGCACTGAAGCTTTCTTT | CASSPLHGGTEAFF
TRBJ2-1 | NA | TRBV23-1 | TGCGCCAGCAGTCAATCCGTGGAGGGGGCGGATGAGCAGTTCTTC | CASSQSVEGADEQFF
TRBJ1-2 | TRBD1 | TRBV5-5 | TGTGCCAGCAGCTCTCTTAAGGGGGACAGTCCTTTCTACACCTTC | CASSSLKGDSPFYTF
TRBJ2-1 | TRBD2 | TRBV7-3 | TGTGCCAGCAGCTTCACGGGGGGGGCCTCCTACAATGAGCAGTTCTTC | CASSFTGGASYNEQFF
TRBJ2-5 | TRBD1 | TRBV4-3 | TGCGCCAGCAGCCGACAGGGGGGGGACGAGACCCAGTACTTC | CASSRQGGDETQYF
TRBJ1-5 | TRBD1 | TRBV5-5 | TGTGCCAGCAGCTCGGTTTTGCGGACAGGGGGGGGTAGCAATCAGCCCCAGCATTTT | CASSSVLRTGGGSNQPQHF
TRBJ1-6 | NA | TRBV6-5 | TGTGCCAGCAATTCCGGCCTCGGGGGTTCACCCCTCCACTTT | CASNSGLGGSPLHF
TRBJ2-5 | TRBD2 | TRBV9 | TGTGCCAGCAGCGCCCTTCGAGCGGGAGGAGAAGAGACCCAGTACTTC | CASSALRAGGEETQYF
TRBJ1-1 | TRBD1 | TRBV7-2 | TGTGCCAGCAGCTTATACAGGGGTTTAACGGAAGCTTTCTTT | CASSLYRGLTEAFF
TRBJ2-1 | TRBD2 | TRBV5-4 | TGTGCCAGCAGCTTGGGTATACTAGCGGGCCCCGACAATGAGCAGTTCTTC | CASSLGILAGPDNEQFF
TRBJ2-1 | NA | TRBV18 | TGTGCCAGCTCACCAGTGGGGGGTTGGCTTAGTGAGCAGTTCTTC | CASSPVGGWLSEQFF
TRBJ2-1 | NA | TRBV5-1 | TGCGCCAGCAGCTTGGTGGCAGACTCTTCCTCGCGGTTCTTC | CASSLVADSSSRFF
TRBJ2-1 | TRBD2 | TRBV5-6 | TGTGCCAGCAGTAAACTAGCGGGAGATCCCGGTGGGTCCTACAATGAGCAGTTCTTC | CASSKLAGDPGGSYNEQFF
TRBJ2-5 | TRBD1 | TRBV5-1 | TGCGCCAGCAGCTTAGGGGACAGCCAAGAGACCCAGTACTTC | CASSLGDSQETQYF
TRBJ2-7 | TRBD2 | TRBV4-3 | TGCGCCAGCAGCTCAAAGTGGGGAGCGGGGGGGCCTCTCTTACTCTACGAGCAGTACTTC | CASSSKWGAGGPLLLYEQYF
TRBJ2-7 | NA | TRBV4-2 | TGTGCCAGCAGCCAAGATATCCCCTCTTTCTACGAGCAGTACTTC | CASSQDIPSFYEQYF
TRBJ2-2 | TRBD2 | TRBV5-1 | TGCGCCAGCAGCTTGTTGGGGGGGACCGGGGAGCTGTTTTTT | CASSLLGGTGELFF
TRBJ1-1 | TRBD1 | TRBV7-9 | TGTGCCAGCAGCTTTGGACAGGCGAACACTGAAGCTTTCTTT | CASSFGQANTEAFF
TRBJ1-2 | NA | TRBV6-5 | TGTGCCAGCAGTCGTACAGGGCCCCACTATGGCTACACCTTC | CASSRTGPHYGYTF
TRBJ2-1 | TRBD2 | TRBV5-4 | TGTGCCAGCAGCGTCGGACTAGCGGGGAGCCTAAATGAGCAGTTCTTC | CASSVGLAGSLNEQFF
TRBJ2-4 | TRBD2 | TRBV27 | TGTGCCAGCAGTTTAGGGCGTAGCGGGAGACTAAAAAACATTCAGTACTTC | CASSLGRSGRLKNIQYF
TRBJ2-1 | NA | TRBV7-2 | TGTGCCAGCAGCTTAGTAGCGAATGAGCAGTTCTTC | CASSLVANEQFF
TRBJ2-1 | NA | TRBV7-6 | TGTGCCAGCAGCTTAGGGGGTAGGCCGGGGAATGAGCAGTTCTTC | CASSLGGRPGNEQFF
TRBJ2-7 | TRBD2 | TRBV6-5 | TGTGCCAGCAGTCGGGGGGATCAATACGAGCAGTACTTC | CASSRGDQYEQYF